Listed below are T cell receptor beta chains from one sample, sequenced in a study of cytotoxic CD8 clonotypes in ibrutinib-treated CLL. Here immunoSEQ multiplex PCR was the method, and the copy in TCRdb shows in-frame clones only, minus some. The data hold some 20,000 clones, with 81% observed a single time. Sequencing was performed on PBMCs, taken before ibrutinib treatment. These TCRs come from a human donor with chronic lymphocytic leukemia. The CDR3 runs from the conserved cysteine through the conserved F or W. The D gene is left open where the match is weak. Clone size is given for some rows only: seen once, a few or many times, or a class if the clone is expanded.

J: TRBJ2-3
D: -
size: -
V: TRBV7-3
DNA: TGTGCCAGCAGCTTAACTCCCCAAGCTAGCACAGATACGCAGTATTTT
CDR3: CASSLTPQASTDTQYF

J: TRBJ2-7
D: TRBD1
size: -
V: TRBV9
DNA: TGTGCCAGCAGCGTAGGGGGACAGGGTTACTACGAGCAGTACTTC
CDR3: CASSVGGQGYYEQYF

J: TRBJ2-2
D: -
size: -
V: TRBV11-1
DNA: TGTGCCAGCAGCTTAGGTGACATCTCCGGGGAGCTGTTTTTT
CDR3: CASSLGDISGELFF

J: TRBJ1-1
D: -
size: -
V: TRBV19
DNA: TGTGCCAGTAGGAGAACGCACAACGGAGTGAACACTGAAGCTTTCTTT
CDR3: CASRRTHNGVNTEAFF

J: TRBJ2-3
D: TRBD2
size: -
V: TRBV6-6
DNA: TGTGCCAGCAGGCGGACTAGCTCAGGGACTGATACGCAGTATTTT
CDR3: CASRRTSSGTDTQYF

J: TRBJ2-2
D: TRBD1
size: -
V: TRBV28
DNA: TGTGCCACGGGGACAGGCTACACCGGGGAGCTGTTTTTT
CDR3: CATGTGYTGELFF

J: TRBJ1-1
D: -
size: few
V: TRBV5-1
DNA: TGCGCCAGCAGCTTGGACACTTGGAACACTGAAGCTTTCTTT
CDR3: CASSLDTWNTEAFF

J: TRBJ1-5
D: -
size: -
V: TRBV7-8
DNA: TGTGCCAGCAGCTTACTTAGGGCTTTTATTGCCCGCAATCAGCCCCAGCATTTT
CDR3: CASSLLRAFIARNQPQHF

J: TRBJ1-2
D: -
size: -
V: TRBV5-4
DNA: TGTGCCAGCAGCGCTGAACCCCGGACAGCTTATGGCTACACCTTC
CDR3: CASSAEPRTAYGYTF

J: TRBJ1-4
D: TRBD1
size: -
V: TRBV7-8
DNA: TGTGCCAGCAGCTTGGGACAGGCCGCAACTAATGAAAAACTGTTTTTT
CDR3: CASSLGQAATNEKLFF

J: TRBJ2-2
D: -
size: -
V: TRBV19
DNA: TGTGCCAGTAGGCCAGGGACGACAAACACCGGGGAGCTGTTTTTT
CDR3: CASRPGTTNTGELFF

J: TRBJ1-5
D: -
size: -
V: TRBV28
DNA: TGTGCCAGCAGGCCCGCGGGGAATCAGCCCCAGCATTTT
CDR3: CASRPAGNQPQHF

J: TRBJ2-1
D: TRBD2
size: -
V: TRBV7-8
DNA: TGTGCCAGCAGCTTACAGGCTATGTTATGGGTCCTTGCGGGGGGTTACTACAATGAGCAGTTCTTC
CDR3: CASSLQAMLWVLAGGYYNEQFF

J: TRBJ2-3
D: -
size: -
V: TRBV7-2
DNA: TGTGCCAGCAGCTTTGGTGGGGGCACAGATACGCAGTATTTT
CDR3: CASSFGGGTDTQYF

J: TRBJ2-7
D: TRBD1
size: -
V: TRBV5-6
DNA: TGTGCCAGCAGCTTCGGGACAGGGGGCGAGCAGTACTTC
CDR3: CASSFGTGGEQYF

J: TRBJ1-6
D: TRBD1
size: few
V: TRBV6-1
DNA: TGTGCCAGCACCTGGACAGGTAGAAATTCACCCCTCCACTTT
CDR3: CASTWTGRNSPLHF

J: TRBJ2-7
D: -
size: -
V: TRBV5-4
DNA: TGTGCCAGCAGCTTGGGGGTGGACAGAGCCTACGAGCAGTACTTC
CDR3: CASSLGVDRAYEQYF

J: TRBJ1-5
D: TRBD1
size: -
V: TRBV6-6
DNA: TGTGCCAGCAGTTACTCGGGGACAGGAGGCAATCAGCCCCAGCATTTT
CDR3: CASSYSGTGGNQPQHF

J: TRBJ2-2
D: TRBD2
size: few
V: TRBV5-1
DNA: TGCGCCAGCAGCCAGGGACTAGCGGAGAACACCGGGGAGCTGTTTTTT
CDR3: CASSQGLAENTGELFF

J: TRBJ1-6
D: -
size: few
V: TRBV28
DNA: TGTGCCAGCAGACCCATAGGAAATTCACCCCTCCACTTT
CDR3: CASRPIGNSPLHF

J: TRBJ1-1
D: -
size: once
V: TRBV27
DNA: TGTGCCAGCAGTTTTGGTCCGGGGGCGGGCACTGAAGCTTTCTTT
CDR3: CASSFGPGAGTEAFF

J: TRBJ1-2
D: -
size: -
V: TRBV7-9
DNA: TGTGCCAGCAGCACAGACGCCGGCTACACCTTC
CDR3: CASSTDAGYTF

J: TRBJ1-1
D: -
size: -
V: TRBV4-3
DNA: TGCGCCAGCAGCCAAGGGACTGTGAGTCGGGAAGCTTTCTTT
CDR3: CASSQGTVSREAFF

J: TRBJ1-5
D: -
size: few
V: TRBV5-5
DNA: TGTGCCAGCACTATCAGTGGCGGGAGCAATCAGCCCCAGCATTTT
CDR3: CASTISGGSNQPQHF

J: TRBJ2-5
D: TRBD1
size: -
V: TRBV12-5
DNA: TGTGCTAGTGGCTCCCGACAGGGCCTTCAAGAGACCCAGTACTTC
CDR3: CASGSRQGLQETQYF

J: TRBJ2-1
D: -
size: few
V: TRBV18
DNA: TGTGCCAGCTCACTAGCCGGATACAATGAGCAGTTCTTC
CDR3: CASSLAGYNEQFF

J: TRBJ2-5
D: -
size: -
V: TRBV7-9
DNA: TGTGCCAGCAGTCCAGACCCGGGAAGAGAAGAGACCCAGTACTTC
CDR3: CASSPDPGREETQYF

J: TRBJ2-7
D: -
size: -
V: TRBV6-1
DNA: TGTGCCAGCAGACAGGTCCATGGGACCCCTCAGTACTTC
CDR3: CASRQVHGTPQYF

J: TRBJ1-6
D: -
size: -
V: TRBV11-2
DNA: TGTGCCAGCAGCTTGAGCCTCAACCGGGATCTCCTCCACTTT
CDR3: CASSLSLNRDLLHF

J: TRBJ1-1
D: -
size: large
V: TRBV2
DNA: TGTGCCAGCAGCGTGAGGGCGGGGAACACTGAAGCTTTCTTT
CDR3: CASSVRAGNTEAFF

J: TRBJ1-2
D: TRBD1
size: -
V: TRBV15
DNA: TGTGCCACCAGCAGAGAGATGCTTGGGACAGGGGCTAGCGGCTACACCTTC
CDR3: CATSREMLGTGASGYTF

J: TRBJ2-5
D: TRBD1
size: -
V: TRBV9
DNA: TGTGCCAGCAGCGTAGAGCGAGGGGGCGAGGAGACCCAGTACTTC
CDR3: CASSVERGGEETQYF

J: TRBJ1-2
D: -
size: -
V: TRBV6-5
DNA: TGTGCCAGCAGTTACTCTCTTGTCGGCCCAGGTTACACCTTC
CDR3: CASSYSLVGPGYTF

J: TRBJ2-5
D: -
size: once
V: TRBV28
DNA: TGTGCCAGCAGTTTGATGACGGAGACCCAGTACTTC
CDR3: CASSLMTETQYF

J: TRBJ2-1
D: TRBD2
size: -
V: TRBV7-3
DNA: TGTGCCAGCAGCCTTGCTAGCGGGGGTTACAATGAGCAGTTCTTC
CDR3: CASSLASGGYNEQFF

J: TRBJ2-1
D: TRBD1
size: -
V: TRBV5-4
DNA: TGTGCCAGCAGCCCTGGACAGGGGGCGATCCTAATGGATGAGCAGTTCTTC
CDR3: CASSPGQGAILMDEQFF